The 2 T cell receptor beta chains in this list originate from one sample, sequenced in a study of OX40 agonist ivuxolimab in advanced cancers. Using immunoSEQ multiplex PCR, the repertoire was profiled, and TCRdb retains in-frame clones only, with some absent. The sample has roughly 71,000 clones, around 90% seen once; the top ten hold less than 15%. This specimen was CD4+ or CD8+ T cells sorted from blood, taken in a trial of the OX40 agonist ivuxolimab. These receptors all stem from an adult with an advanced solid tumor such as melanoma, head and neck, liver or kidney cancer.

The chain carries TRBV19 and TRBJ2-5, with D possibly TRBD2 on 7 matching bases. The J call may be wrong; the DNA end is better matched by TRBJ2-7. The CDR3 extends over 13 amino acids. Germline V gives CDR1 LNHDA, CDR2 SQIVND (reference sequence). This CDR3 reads CASSGGHGYEQYF. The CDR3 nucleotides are TGTGCCAGTTCCGGGGGGCACGGGTACGAGCAGTACTTC.

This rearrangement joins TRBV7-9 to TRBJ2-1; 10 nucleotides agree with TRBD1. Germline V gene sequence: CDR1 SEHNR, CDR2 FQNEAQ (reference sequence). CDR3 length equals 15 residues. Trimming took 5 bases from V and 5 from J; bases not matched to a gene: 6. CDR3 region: CASSPWTGGNNEQFF. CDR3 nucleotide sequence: TGTGCCAGCAGCCCATGGACAGGGGGAAACAATGAGCAGTTCTTC.